This entry lists 28 T cell receptor beta chains sequenced from one sample in a study of graft-versus-host responses after intestinal transplantation. These receptors' antigens are unknown. Sequencing was performed with immunoSEQ multiplex PCR; in TCRdb, only in-frame clones are kept and a portion is missing. This sample has around 110,000 clones; about nine tenths occur once, and the top ten carry about 0.18%. Sequenced material: unstimulated CD4+ T cells sorted from spleen or lymph node cells, taken before intestinal transplant. These receptors all come from a human donor who received an intestinal transplant.

J is TRBJ2-7 and V is TRBV28; 11 nucleotides line up with TRBD1. From germline, CDR1 is MDHEN and CDR2 SYDVKM. After removal of 7 bases from V and 3 bases from J, the junction contained 8 bases not matched to a gene. CDR3 length equals 15 residues. CDR3 sequence reads: CASTLGTGGNYEQYF. CDR3 in DNA: TGTGCCAGCACCCTCGGGACAGGGGGAAACTACGAGCAGTACTTC.

J is TRBJ2-1 and V is TRBV30; D ambiguous. CDR3 length: 11 residues. With 5 bases removed from V and 5 bases from J, the gap between germline ends came to 7 bases. CDR1 and CDR2 (germline): GTSNPN, SVGIG (reference sequence). CDR3 DNA: TGTGCCTGGTCCTACCACAATGAGCAGTTCTTC. It specifies CAWSYHNEQFF.

The chain couples TRBV10-3 to TRBJ1-1; TRBD1 is a possible D gene (5 bases). The germline gives CDR1 ENHRY, CDR2 SYGVKD. This CDR3 has 15 residues. Trimming took off 0 bases at V and 2 bases at J, with 10 bases between the two ends. The CDR3 spells CAISESGQGNTEAFF. The CDR3 DNA follows: TGTGCCATCAGTGAGTCGGGGCAGGGTAACACTGAAGCTTTCTTT.

This clone was detected only a few times. This chain connects TRBV10-2 to TRBJ2-7; TRBD2 agrees at 9 bases. V trimming: 4 bases; J trimming: 4 bases; junction bases outside the gene matches: 5. The V gene's germline CDR1 is WSHSY and CDR2 SAAADI. The length of the CDR3 is 14 residues. CDR3 coding DNA: TGCGCCAGCAGTGTTGGACTAGCGTTGTACGAGCAGTACTTC. Its protein product is CASSVGLALYEQYF.

The chain carries TRBV27 and TRBJ1-2; a possible D gene is TRBD1 (5 bases). The CDR3 has 12 residues. Germline values: CDR1 MNHEY, CDR2 SMNVEV (reference sequence). Deletions cut 6 bases from V and 4 bases from J, with 9 bases between. In DNA form, the CDR3 reads TGTGCCAGCAGGGACACTATCTATGGCTACACCTTC. It encodes CASRDTIYGYTF.

This chain joins TRBV19 and TRBJ1-1; no definite D call. V was pared by 0 bases and J by 4 bases, with 6 bases between. This CDR3 region has 13 residues. The germline gives CDR1 LNHDA, CDR2 SQIVND (reference sequence). The CDR3 bases are TGTGCCAGTAGTATAGAATACAGCACTGAAGCTTTCTTT. This codes for CASSIEYSTEAFF.

CDR3 in DNA: TGTGCCAGCAGTTTTACAGATAACACTGAAGCTTTCTTT. It codes for CASSFTDNTEAFF. The rearrangement joins TRBV27 to TRBJ1-1; D remains ambiguous. Trimming shortened V by 3 bases and J by 2 bases, and 7 bases separated the two germline ends. The CDR3 totals 13 residues. Germline values: CDR1 MNHEY, CDR2 SMNVEV (reference sequence).

V is TRBV18 and J is TRBJ2-4; 9 bases are a match to TRBD1. Trimming cost V 5 bases and J 1 base; bases outside gene matches: 3. CDR1 is KGHSH and CDR2 is LQKENI in the germline V gene. The CDR3 consists of 15 residues. The CDR3 coding sequence is TGTGCCAGCTCAAGGACAGGGGATGCCAAAAACATTCAGTACTTC. Protein: CASSRTGDAKNIQYF.

The rearrangement uses TRBV4-3 and TRBJ2-3, with TRBD2 identical over 10 bases. The CDR3 has 17 amino acids. CDR1 is LGHNA, CDR2 YSLEER, per germline. V dropped 0 bases and J dropped 1; count of bases not matched to a gene: 4. The CDR3 protein is CASSQDWGTSGTDTQYF. DNA for the CDR3: TGCGCCAGCAGCCAAGATTGGGGGACTAGCGGCACAGATACGCAGTATTTT.

The V call is TRBV29-1, the J call TRBJ2-5; 9 nucleotides agree with TRBD1. This CDR3 contains 13 residues. Per the germline V gene, CDR1 is SQVTM and CDR2 is ANQGSEA. The trim removed 6 bases at V and 3 bases at J, leaving 5 bases unmatched. CDR3 sequence: CSVWGQGKETQYF. The CDR3 nucleotides are TGCAGCGTCTGGGGACAGGGAAAAGAGACCCAGTACTTC.

This clone was seen once. The chain is built from TRBV19 and TRBJ2-7, with 11 bases aligning to TRBD1. The CDR3 length is 16 residues. The germline V gene has CDR1 LNHDA and CDR2 SQIVND (reference sequence). The junction had 6 bases not matched to a gene; V was cut back by 3 bases and J by 2 bases. CDR3 loop: CASSILGTGGTYEQYF. The CDR3 nucleotides are TGTGCCAGTAGTATTCTCGGGACAGGGGGAACCTACGAGCAGTACTTC.

The chain uses TRBV6-5 and TRBJ1-1; 8 bases are a match to TRBD1. V trimming: 5 bases; J trimming: 4 bases; junction bases outside the gene matches: 3. The CDR3 length is 13 residues. Looked up from germline, CDR1 is MNHEY and CDR2 is SVGAGI. The CDR3 region is CASSRGQGTEAFF. CDR3 nucleotides: TGTGCCAGCAGTCGCGGACAGGGCACTGAAGCTTTCTTT.

V is TRBV7-8 and J is TRBJ2-5; 8 bases map to TRBD1. V was pared by 6 bases and J by 5 bases, with 17 bases of the junction left unmatched. Per the germline V gene, CDR1 is SGHVS and CDR2 is FQNEAQ. The CDR3 sequence is 17 residues long. This CDR3 reads CASRDPGRGQRWETQYF. CDR3 nucleotide sequence: TGTGCCAGCAGAGACCCTGGCAGGGGGCAAAGGTGGGAGACCCAGTACTTC.

This clone was seen just once. This chain links TRBV5-1 with TRBJ2-2; 8 positions match TRBD2. V was clipped by 0 bases and J by 4 bases; unmatched bases: 2. Looked up from germline, CDR1 is SGHRS and CDR2 is YFSETQ. This CDR3 is 15 amino acids long. In DNA, the CDR3 is TGCGCCAGCAGCTTGGATCGGGGGGGCACCGGGGAGCTGTTTTTT. Protein sequence: CASSLDRGGTGELFF.

This chain joins TRBV7-9 and TRBJ1-4; 11 bases match TRBD1. Trimming at V came to 4 bases and at J to 2 bases, leaving 6 bases not matched to a gene. CDR1 and CDR2 (germline): SEHNR, FQNEAQ (reference sequence). CDR3 size: 17 residues. CDR3 sequence reads: CASSSGQGEATNEKLFF. In DNA, the CDR3 is TGTGCCAGCAGCTCGGGACAGGGGGAGGCCACTAATGAAAAACTGTTTTTT.

The count of this clone is one. The chain combines TRBV7-9 with TRBJ2-7, with a tentative D call TRBD2 (5 bases). With 2 bases removed from V and 5 bases from J, the gap between germline ends came to 10 bases. Germline values: CDR1 SEHNR, CDR2 FQNEAQ (reference sequence). This CDR3 has 13 residues. Written as DNA, the CDR3 is TGTGCCAGCAGCTTACGGGGTGAGGACGAGCAGTACTTC. Its translation: CASSLRGEDEQYF.

The V call is TRBV5-1, the J call TRBJ2-3, with 8 nucleotides matching TRBD2. CDR3 length: 15 amino acids. The junction had 6 bases not matched to a gene; V was cut back by 0 bases and J by 6 bases. Germline assignment: CDR1 SGHRS and CDR2 YFSETQ. CDR3 residues: CASSLVREGRDTQYF. The CDR3 nucleotides read TGCGCCAGCAGCTTGGTCCGGGAGGGCCGTGATACGCAGTATTTT.

This clone was found a few times. The chain links TRBV6-1 to TRBJ2-7; the match to TRBD1 covers 7 bases. This CDR3 has 13 residues. The V gene's germline CDR1 is MNHNS and CDR2 SASEGT. The V and J ends lost 4 bases and 4 bases, in that order; junction bases with no gene match: 4. CDR3 sequence reads: CASSVATGYEQYF. CDR3 bases: TGTGCCAGCAGTGTGGCGACAGGGTACGAGCAGTACTTC.

This clone was detected once. The chain couples TRBV4-3 to TRBJ2-2; 9 positions match TRBD1. Losses at the gene ends were 1 base for V and 6 bases for J; bases not matched to a gene: 3. This CDR3 spans 15 amino acids. Germline V gene lookup returns CDR1 LGHNA and CDR2 YSLEER. CDR3 region: CASSQADRGSGELFF. Here the CDR3 DNA reads TGCGCCAGCAGCCAAGCCGACAGGGGGTCCGGGGAGCTGTTTTTT.

This chain uses TRBV5-1 with TRBJ2-3, with D perhaps matching TRBD1 (5 bases). CDR1 and CDR2 from the germline V gene are SGHRS and YFSETQ. V was pared by 2 bases and J by 5 bases, with 12 bases between. The CDR3 extends over 14 amino acids. The CDR3 DNA follows: TGCGCCAGCAGCTTCGTAGTAGGGGTAGATACGCAGTATTTT. Translation: CASSFVVGVDTQYF.

Only one count was recorded for this clone. The genes are TRBV10-1 and TRBJ2-2; maybe TRBD2 (5 bases). CDR3 length: 13 amino acids. Germline CDR1 and CDR2: WNHNN and SYGVQD (reference sequence). V was clipped by 5 bases and J by 7 bases, with 11 bases between them. CDR3 coding DNA: TGCGCCAGCAGTAACCGAGGGATCGGGGAGCTGTTTTTT. This translates into CASSNRGIGELFF.

The rearrangement joins TRBV4-2 to TRBJ1-1; 8 bases align to TRBD1. This CDR3 has 17 amino acids. Germline V gene lookup returns CDR1 LGHNA and CDR2 YNFKEQ. V gave up 4 bases and J gave up 2 bases; unmatched junction bases: 12. CDR3: CASSLHPNRGINTEAFF. CDR3 DNA sequence: TGTGCCAGCAGCCTGCACCCTAACAGGGGGATCAACACTGAAGCTTTCTTT.

The V call is TRBV11-2, the J call TRBJ2-2, with 8 positions matching TRBD2. Germline trimming cut 5 bases from V and 4 bases from J; bases unmatched to any gene: 6. This CDR3 has 15 residues. In germline, CDR1 is SGHAT, CDR2 FQNNGV. This chain's CDR3 is CASSAGGLGTGELFF. The CDR3 bases are TGTGCCAGCAGCGCGGGGGGCCTTGGCACCGGGGAGCTGTTTTTT.

The chain carries TRBV6-5 and TRBJ2-7; D unresolved. CDR1 and CDR2 from the germline V gene are MNHEY and SVGAGI. With 4 bases removed from V and 3 bases from J, the gap between germline ends came to 4 bases. The CDR3 has 11 amino acids. The CDR3: CASSSFYEQYF. The CDR3 region has the DNA TGTGCCAGCAGTTCTTTCTACGAGCAGTACTTC.

This clone was counted only a few times. The chain is built from TRBV10-2 and TRBJ2-5; D perhaps matches TRBD2 (5 bases). From germline, CDR1 is WSHSY and CDR2 SAAADI. This CDR3 has 12 residues. The germline V and J ends were trimmed by 7 bases and 2 bases, with 8 bases remaining between them. CDR3 sequence (DNA): TGCGCCAGCACTCCGGGACAAGAGACCCAGTACTTC. Protein: CASTPGQETQYF.

This clone was counted a few times. V usage is TRBV5-4 and J usage is TRBJ2-6, with 8 bases matching TRBD1. Germline CDR1 SGHNT, CDR2 YYREEE (reference sequence). The CDR3 is made up of 15 amino acids. V dropped 10 bases and J dropped 2; count of bases not matched to a gene: 8. CDR3 region: CAGGQEVAGANVLTF. CDR3 sequence (DNA): TGTGCCGGGGGACAGGAGGTCGCTGGGGCCAACGTCCTGACTTTC.

The rearrangement uses TRBV18 and TRBJ1-2; no clear D. The V gene's germline CDR1 is KGHSH and CDR2 LQKENI. Deletions cut 3 bases from V and 7 bases from J, with 12 bases between. The CDR3 contains 13 residues. Here the CDR3 reads CASSPEPGVGYTF. CDR3 DNA: TGTGCCAGCTCACCGGAGCCTGGCGTTGGCTACACCTTC. Together with reference TRBV18 and TRBJ1-2, the CDR3 gives the full variable domain: NAGVMQNPRHLVRRRGQEARLRCSPMKGHSHVYWYRQLPEEGLKFMVYLQKENIIDESGMPKERFSAEFPKEGPSILRIQQVVRGDSAAYFCASSPEPGVGYTFGSGTRLTVV.

The V call is TRBV4-3, the J call TRBJ1-6; D is undetermined. Germline loops: CDR1 LGHNA, CDR2 YSLEER. This CDR3 has 16 amino acids. V dropped 0 bases and J dropped 3 bases, with 9 bases sitting between them. CDR3 amino acids: CASSQDVAGYNSPLHF. The DNA of the CDR3 is TGCGCCAGCAGCCAAGATGTGGCAGGCTATAATTCACCCCTCCACTTT.